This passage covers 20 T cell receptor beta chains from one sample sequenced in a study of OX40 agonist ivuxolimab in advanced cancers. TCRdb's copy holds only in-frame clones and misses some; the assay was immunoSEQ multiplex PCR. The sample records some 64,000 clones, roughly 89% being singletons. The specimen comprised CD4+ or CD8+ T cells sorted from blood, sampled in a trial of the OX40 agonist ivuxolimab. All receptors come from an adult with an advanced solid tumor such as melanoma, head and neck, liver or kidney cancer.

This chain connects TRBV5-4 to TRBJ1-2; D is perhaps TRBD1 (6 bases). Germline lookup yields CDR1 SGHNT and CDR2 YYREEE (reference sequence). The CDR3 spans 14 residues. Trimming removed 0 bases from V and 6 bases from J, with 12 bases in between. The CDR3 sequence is CASSLDREVHGYTF. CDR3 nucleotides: TGTGCCAGCAGCTTGGACAGGGAGGTACATGGCTACACCTTC.

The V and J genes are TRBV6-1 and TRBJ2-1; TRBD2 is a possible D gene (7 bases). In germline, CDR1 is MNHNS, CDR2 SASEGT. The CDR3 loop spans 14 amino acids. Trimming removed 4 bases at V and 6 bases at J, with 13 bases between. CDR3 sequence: CASSAGGAGNEQFF. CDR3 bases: TGTGCCAGCAGTGCTGGGGGGGCCGGCAATGAGCAGTTCTTC.

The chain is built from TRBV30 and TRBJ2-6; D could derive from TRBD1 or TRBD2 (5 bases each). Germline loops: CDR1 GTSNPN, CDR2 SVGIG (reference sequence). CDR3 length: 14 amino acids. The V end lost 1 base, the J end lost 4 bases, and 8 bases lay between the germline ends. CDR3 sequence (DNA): TGTGCCTGGAGTGAAGGGACCGGGGCCAACGTCCTGACTTTC. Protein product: CAWSEGTGANVLTF. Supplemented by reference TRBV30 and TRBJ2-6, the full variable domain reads SQTIHQWPATLVQPVGSPLSLECTVEGTSNPNLYWYRQAAGRGLQLLFYSVGIGQISSEVPQNLSASRPQDRQFILSSKKLLLSDSGFYLCAWSEGTGANVLTFGAGSRLTVL.

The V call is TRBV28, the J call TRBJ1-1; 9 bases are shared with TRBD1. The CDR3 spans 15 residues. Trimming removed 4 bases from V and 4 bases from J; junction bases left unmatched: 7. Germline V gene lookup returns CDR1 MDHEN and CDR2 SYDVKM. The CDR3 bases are TGTGCCAGCAGTTCTCCGACAGGGGGGATCACTGAAGCTTTCTTT. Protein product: CASSSPTGGITEAFF.

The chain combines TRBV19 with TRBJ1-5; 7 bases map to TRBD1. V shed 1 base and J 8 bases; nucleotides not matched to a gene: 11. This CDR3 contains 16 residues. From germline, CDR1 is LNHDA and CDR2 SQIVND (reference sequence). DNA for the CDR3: TGTGCCAGTAGTATAGGTTCGACAGGGCACAAAGAGCCCCAGCATTTT. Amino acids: CASSIGSTGHKEPQHF. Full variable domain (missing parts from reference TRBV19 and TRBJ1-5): DGGITQSPKYLFRKEGQNVTLSCEQNLNHDAMYWYRQDPGQGLRLIYYSQIVNDFQKGDIAEGYSVSREKKESFPLTVTSAQKNPTAFYLCASSIGSTGHKEPQHFGDGTRLSIL.

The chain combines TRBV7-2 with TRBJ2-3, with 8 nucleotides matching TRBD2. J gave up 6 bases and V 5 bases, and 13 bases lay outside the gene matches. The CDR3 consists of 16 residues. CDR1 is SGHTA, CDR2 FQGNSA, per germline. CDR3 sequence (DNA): TGTGCCAGCAGCCCCGGGAGCGGAGCGGGGGCGGATACGCAGTATTTT. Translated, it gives CASSPGSGAGADTQYF.

The chain's CDR3 is CASSRGGNTEAFF. CDR3 bases: TGTGCCAGCTCACGGGGCGGGAACACTGAAGCTTTCTTT. The chain links TRBV18 to TRBJ1-1; possibly TRBD1 for D (5 bases). From germline, CDR1 is KGHSH and CDR2 LQKENI. Trimming took off 4 bases at V and 1 base at J, with 7 bases between the two ends. CDR3 length equals 13 residues.

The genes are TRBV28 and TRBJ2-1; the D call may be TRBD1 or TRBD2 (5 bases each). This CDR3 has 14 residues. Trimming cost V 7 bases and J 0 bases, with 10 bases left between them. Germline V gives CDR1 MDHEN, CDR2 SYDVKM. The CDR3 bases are TGTGCCAGCATCGGGGCCAGCTCCTACAATGAGCAGTTCTTC. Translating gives CASIGASSYNEQFF. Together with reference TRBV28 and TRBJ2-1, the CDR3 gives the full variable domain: DVKVTQSSRYLVKRTGEKVFLECVQDMDHENMFWYRQDPGLGLRLIYFSYDVKMKEKGDIPEGYSVSREKKERFSLILESASTNQTSMYLCASIGASSYNEQFFGPGTRLTVL.

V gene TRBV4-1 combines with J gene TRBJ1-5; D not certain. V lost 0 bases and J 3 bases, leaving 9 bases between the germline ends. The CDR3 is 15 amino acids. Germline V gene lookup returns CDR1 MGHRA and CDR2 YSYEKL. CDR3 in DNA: TGCGCCAGCAGCCAAGATCCGGGGTACAATCAGCCCCAGCATTTT. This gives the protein CASSQDPGYNQPQHF.

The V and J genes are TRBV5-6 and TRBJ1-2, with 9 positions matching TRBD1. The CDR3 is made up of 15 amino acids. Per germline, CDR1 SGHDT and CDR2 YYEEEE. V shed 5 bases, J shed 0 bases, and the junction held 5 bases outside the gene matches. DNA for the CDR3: TGTGCCAGCAGTCCGGACAGGGGCGCTAACTATGGCTACACCTTC. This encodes CASSPDRGANYGYTF.

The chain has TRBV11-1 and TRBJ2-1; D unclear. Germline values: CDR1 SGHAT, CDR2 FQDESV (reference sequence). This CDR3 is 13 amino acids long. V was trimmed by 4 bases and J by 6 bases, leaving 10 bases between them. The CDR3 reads CASSWVRRNEQFF. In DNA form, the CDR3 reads TGTGCCAGCAGCTGGGTCAGGCGCAATGAGCAGTTCTTC.

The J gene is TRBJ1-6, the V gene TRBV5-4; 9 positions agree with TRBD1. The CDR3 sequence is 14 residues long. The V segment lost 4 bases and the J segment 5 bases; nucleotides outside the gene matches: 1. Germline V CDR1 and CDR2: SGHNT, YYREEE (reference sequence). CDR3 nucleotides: TGTGCCAGCAGCAGGGACAGGGATAATTCACCCCTCCACTTT. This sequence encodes CASSRDRDNSPLHF.

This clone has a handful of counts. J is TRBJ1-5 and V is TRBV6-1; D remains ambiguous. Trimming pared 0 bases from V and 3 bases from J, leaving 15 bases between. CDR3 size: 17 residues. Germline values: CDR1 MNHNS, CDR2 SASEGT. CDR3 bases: TGTGCCAGCAGTGAAGCGCCCGGAGTTTCAATCAATCAGCCCCAGCATTTT. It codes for CASSEAPGVSINQPQHF.

The CDR3 spells CASSTFTDTQYF. The DNA for the CDR3 is TGTGCCAGCTCAACCTTCACAGATACGCAGTATTTT. The rearrangement uses TRBV18 and TRBJ2-3, with D hard to call. Germline V lookup: CDR1 KGHSH, CDR2 LQKENI. This CDR3 has 12 residues. The ends were cut back, 5 bases at V and 2 bases at J, with 5 bases in the middle.

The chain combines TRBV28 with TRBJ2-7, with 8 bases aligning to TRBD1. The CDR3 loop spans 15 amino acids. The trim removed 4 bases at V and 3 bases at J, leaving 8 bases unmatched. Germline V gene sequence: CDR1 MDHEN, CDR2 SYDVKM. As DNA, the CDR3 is TGTGCCAGCAGTTCGCGACAGGGGCTTTACTACGAGCAGTACTTC. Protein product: CASSSRQGLYYEQYF. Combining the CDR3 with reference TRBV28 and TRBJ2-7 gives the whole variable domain DVKVTQSSRYLVKRTGEKVFLECVQDMDHENMFWYRQDPGLGLRLIYFSYDVKMKEKGDIPEGYSVSREKKERFSLILESASTNQTSMYLCASSSRQGLYYEQYFGPGTRLTVT.

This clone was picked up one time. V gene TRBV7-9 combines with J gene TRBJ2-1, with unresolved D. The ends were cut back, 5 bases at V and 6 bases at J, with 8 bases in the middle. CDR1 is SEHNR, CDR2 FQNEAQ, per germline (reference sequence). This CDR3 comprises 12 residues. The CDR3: CASSRTGNEQFF. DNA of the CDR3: TGTGCCAGCAGCCGTACTGGCAATGAGCAGTTCTTC.

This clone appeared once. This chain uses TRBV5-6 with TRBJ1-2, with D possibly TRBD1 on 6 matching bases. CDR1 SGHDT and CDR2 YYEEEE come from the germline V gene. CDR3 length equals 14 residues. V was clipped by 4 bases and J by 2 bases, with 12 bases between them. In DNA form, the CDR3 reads TGTGCCAGCAGCCCTTACACAGGGAACTATGGCTACACCTTC. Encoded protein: CASSPYTGNYGYTF.

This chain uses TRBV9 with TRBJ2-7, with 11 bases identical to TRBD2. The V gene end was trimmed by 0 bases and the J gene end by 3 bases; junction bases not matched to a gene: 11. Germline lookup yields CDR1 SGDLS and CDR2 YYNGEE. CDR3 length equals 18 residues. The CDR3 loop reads CASSVGLAGGLGDYEQYF. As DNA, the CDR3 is TGTGCCAGCAGCGTAGGTTTAGCGGGAGGGTTAGGGGACTACGAGCAGTACTTC.

The CDR3 protein is CASSDVSSGANVLTF. The CDR3 region has the DNA TGTGCCAGCAGTGACGTGAGCTCTGGGGCCAACGTCCTGACTTTC. The chain joins TRBV6-4 to TRBJ2-6, with D uncertain. CDR3 length: 15 amino acids. The germline V gene has CDR1 MRHNA and CDR2 SNTAGT. V lost 2 bases and J 0 bases, leaving 5 bases between the germline ends.

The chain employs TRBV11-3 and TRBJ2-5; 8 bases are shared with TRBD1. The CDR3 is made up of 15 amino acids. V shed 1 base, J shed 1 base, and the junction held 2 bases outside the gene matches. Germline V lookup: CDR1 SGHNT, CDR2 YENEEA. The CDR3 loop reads CASSLGGTGQETQYF. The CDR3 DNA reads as TGTGCCAGCAGCTTAGGGGGGACAGGCCAAGAGACCCAGTACTTC.